Described below is a single TCR beta chain sequence and its context. As yet, its antigen is unknown. TCRdb's copy holds only in-frame clones and misses some; the assay was immunoSEQ multiplex PCR. Here the sample spans around 150,000 clones, roughly nine tenths being singletons. The sample comes from a study of lymphopenia after photon versus proton radiotherapy. Findings and limits, study-wide: Authors raise, but do not show, better survival with proton therapy. After lymphocyte nadir, photon-treated repertoires showed oligoclonal expansion, especially CD8+ Temra.

The clonotype was recovered from a man between 50 and 59 years old with gastric cancer. The material sequenced was peripheral blood, taken from a patient treated with photon-based radiotherapy.

The chain's CDR3 is CASSFSTDTQYF. CDR3 sequence (DNA): TGTGCCAGCAGCTTTAGCACAGATACGCAGTATTTT. The chain links TRBV9 to TRBJ2-3; D unclear. Germline V gene lookup returns CDR1 SGDLS and CDR2 YYNGEE. There are 12 residues in the CDR3. V was shortened by 4 bases and J by 0 bases, with 3 bases between the two germline ends.